A selection of T cell receptor beta chains follows, all from one sample in a study of blood T cell repertoires in COVID-19. Sequenced by immunoSEQ multiplex PCR; TCRdb stores in-frame clones only, minus some. The repertoire has 240,000 or so clones, just under 90% of them found once; the top ten carry less than 0.9%. Source material: PBMCs or T cells enriched from blood (not recorded which). The receptors were sampled from a man aged 45-65 years who had been exposed to COVID-19. CDR3s leave out the opening cysteine and the closing phenylalanine or tryptophan. The order of the fields is J gene, CDR3 length, V gene, CDR3 protein.

J: TRBJ1-1
length: 13
V: TRBV18
CDR3: ASSPSDSGNTEAF

J: TRBJ1-5
length: 13
V: TRBV30
CDR3: AWSSYSWPNQPQH

J: TRBJ2-7
length: 13
V: TRBV7-2
CDR3: ASSSDRASSYEQY

J: TRBJ2-2
length: 13
V: TRBV11-2
CDR3: ASSSGRVDTGELF

J: TRBJ1-2
length: 12
V: TRBV12-5
CDR3: ASGLGQPRYGYT

J: TRBJ1-1
length: 10
V: TRBV4-2
CDR3: ASSHPQGTAF

J: TRBJ2-1
length: 13
V: TRBV5-1
CDR3: ASSGIAGLDNEQF

J: TRBJ1-6
length: 12
V: TRBV18
CDR3: ASSPVTEYSPLH

J: TRBJ1-1
length: 14
V: TRBV5-1
CDR3: ASSFLGQGRDTEAF

J: TRBJ2-2
length: 13
V: TRBV6-4
CDR3: ASSEGTGNTGELF

J: TRBJ1-5
length: 13
V: TRBV6-5
CDR3: ASSHDRPKNQPQH

J: TRBJ2-2
length: 12
V: TRBV6-5
CDR3: ASILTPNTGELF

J: TRBJ2-3
length: 13
V: TRBV5-1
CDR3: ASSLLGTRTDTQY

J: TRBJ1-2
length: 11
V: TRBV28
CDR3: ASSPAGNYGYT

J: TRBJ2-5
length: 16
V: TRBV7-2
CDR3: ASSLGLGLAGNQETQY

J: TRBJ2-3
length: 15
V: TRBV18
CDR3: ASSPPGTSGSTDTQY